These 26 T cell receptor beta chains originate from one sample sequenced in a study of blood T cell repertoires in COVID-19. This table comes from immunoSEQ multiplex PCR, and its TCRdb copy is limited to in-frame clones, with some not included. Among some 99,000 clones, roughly 75% were seen once, and the ten largest hold 3.5% to 5%. The sequenced material came from peripheral blood. Receptors were obtained from a human donor in a cohort sampled during active or convalescent COVID-19.

The genes are TRBV7-2 and TRBJ2-5; 8 bases are a match to TRBD2. The V and J ends lost 2 bases and 0 bases, in that order; junction bases with no gene match: 5. CDR1 and CDR2 from the germline V gene are SGHTA and FQGNSA. The length of the CDR3 is 16 residues. The CDR3 region has the DNA TGTGCCAGCAGCTTAACTAGCGGTTCCTACCAAGAGACCCAGTACTTC. Residues: CASSLTSGSYQETQYF.

The gene calls are TRBV9 and TRBJ2-3; possibly TRBD1 for D (6 bases). The CDR3 is 15 residues long. The germline V gene encodes CDR1 SGDLS and CDR2 YYNGEE. Trimming stripped 1 base from V and 2 bases from J, with 11 bases between. The CDR3 coding sequence is TGTGCCAGCAGCGTATTGGACAGCCCCACAGATACGCAGTATTTT. Translation: CASSVLDSPTDTQYF.

The genes are TRBV5-1 and TRBJ2-1, with TRBD2 matching over 9 bases. Germline lookup yields CDR1 SGHRS and CDR2 YFSETQ. The CDR3 extends over 17 amino acids. Losses at the gene ends were 0 bases for V and 4 bases for J; bases not matched to a gene: 8. CDR3 in DNA: TGCGCCAGCAGCTTGGCTTCTAGCGGGAAAAGATACAATGAGCAGTTCTTC. Its translation: CASSLASSGKRYNEQFF.

The chain is built from TRBV11-2 and TRBJ1-1; no definite D call. The germline CDR1 and CDR2 sequences are SGHAT and FQNNGV. V dropped 5 bases and J dropped 3 bases, with 7 bases sitting between them. CDR3 length equals 12 residues. Written as DNA, the CDR3 is TGTGCCAGCAGCCGCAGGTACACTGAAGCTTTCTTT. It is translated as CASSRRYTEAFF.

V usage is TRBV15 and J usage is TRBJ2-7; 9 nucleotides line up with TRBD1. Germline V gives CDR1 LNHNV, CDR2 YYDKDF (reference sequence). The CDR3 sequence is 18 residues long. V was clipped by 4 bases and J by 4 bases; unmatched bases: 17. The CDR3: CATSKLNDRDRDSYEQYF. CDR3 DNA sequence: TGTGCCACCAGCAAACTAAATGACCGGGACAGGGATTCGTACGAGCAGTACTTC.

The J gene is TRBJ1-6, the V gene TRBV18; a weak D match, TRBD1 (5 bases). Germline CDR1 and CDR2: KGHSH and LQKENI. Trimming shortened V by 6 bases and J by 9 bases, and 12 bases separated the two germline ends. This CDR3 has 13 amino acids. The CDR3 is CASSLDSGSPLHF. The CDR3 nucleotides are TGTGCCAGCTCCCTCGACAGTGGTTCACCCCTCCACTTT.

The rearrangement uses TRBV9 and TRBJ2-5, with TRBD1 matching 9 bases. Germline loops: CDR1 SGDLS, CDR2 YYNGEE. CDR3 size: 17 residues. Losses at the gene ends were 3 bases for V and 1 base for J; bases not matched to a gene: 10. CDR3 protein: CASSEGQGLSRQETQYF. The CDR3 DNA sequence: TGTGCCAGCAGCGAGGGACAGGGCCTCTCTCGCCAAGAGACCCAGTACTTC.

This chain joins TRBV7-2 and TRBJ2-1, with D tentatively TRBD2 (5 bases). This CDR3 spans 17 amino acids. Germline loops: CDR1 SGHTA, CDR2 FQGNSA. V lost 3 bases and J lost 5, with 20 bases in between. In DNA, the CDR3 is TGTGCCAGCAGCTTTAGCTTGAGAGGGCCTGGGGACAATGAGCAGTTCTTC. This gives the protein CASSFSLRGPGDNEQFF.

This clone was picked up one time. V usage is TRBV6-5 and J usage is TRBJ1-6, with 9 bases identical to TRBD1. V lost 4 bases and J lost 8; bases outside the gene matches: 3. Germline V CDR1 and CDR2: MNHEY, SVGAGI. This CDR3 has 14 amino acids. This CDR3 is CASSFGTGYSPLHF. DNA of the CDR3: TGTGCCAGCAGTTTCGGGACAGGGTATTCACCCCTCCACTTT.

V and J are TRBV5-4 and TRBJ2-3; D is unclear. From germline, CDR1 is SGHNT and CDR2 YYREEE (reference sequence). Trimming shortened V by 3 bases and J by 7 bases, and 9 bases separated the two germline ends. CDR3 length: 12 residues. Written as DNA, the CDR3 is TGTGCCAGCAGCTCCCGTACTAATACGCAGTATTTT. Translated, it gives CASSSRTNTQYF.

This clone was observed a single time. The chain employs TRBV29-1 and TRBJ1-1; D perhaps matches TRBD1 (5 bases). The CDR3 loop spans 11 amino acids. Germline loops: CDR1 SQVTM, CDR2 ANQGSEA. The germline V and J ends were trimmed by 3 bases and 11 bases, with 13 bases remaining between them. CDR3 in DNA: TGCAGCGTTGATAGGGGAAATGAGGCTTTCTTT. This codes for CSVDRGNEAFF.

This rearrangement joins TRBV28 to TRBJ1-3; D call uncertain. CDR3 length: 15 residues. The germline gives CDR1 MDHEN, CDR2 SYDVKM. V lost 4 bases and J 0 bases, leaving 10 bases between the germline ends. The CDR3 nucleotides are TGTGCCAGCAGTTCATTCTCCTACTCTGGAAACACCATATATTTT. Encoded protein: CASSSFSYSGNTIYF. The full variable domain, rest sourced from reference TRBV28 and TRBJ1-3, is DVKVTQSSRYLVKRTGEKVFLECVQDMDHENMFWYRQDPGLGLRLIYFSYDVKMKEKGDIPEGYSVSREKKERFSLILESASTNQTSMYLCASSSFSYSGNTIYFGEGSWLTVV.

The V call is TRBV5-1, the J call TRBJ2-7, with unresolved D. Deletions cut 4 bases from V and 0 bases from J, with 11 bases between. Germline CDR1 SGHRS, CDR2 YFSETQ. This CDR3 spans 14 amino acids. The CDR3 sequence is CASSPTTYSYEQYF. The CDR3 coding sequence is TGCGCCAGCAGCCCAACCACCTACTCCTACGAGCAGTACTTC.

The chain is built from TRBV11-2 and TRBJ1-1; 7 bases line up with TRBD1. Losses at the gene ends were 6 bases for V and 12 bases for J; bases not matched to a gene: 10. From germline, CDR1 is SGHAT and CDR2 FQNNGV. This CDR3 spans 12 amino acids. This CDR3 is CASSYDRDVTFF. DNA for the CDR3: TGTGCCAGCAGTTATGACAGGGATGTTACTTTCTTT.

This clone was detected once. The rearrangement uses TRBV11-3 and TRBJ2-7; a possible D gene is TRBD2 (6 bases). V was shortened by 2 bases and J by 4 bases, with 18 bases between the two germline ends. Germline V lookup: CDR1 SGHNT, CDR2 YENEEA. This CDR3 spans 16 amino acids. The CDR3 sequence: CASSLFWGTPNYEQYF. DNA of the CDR3: TGTGCCAGCAGCTTATTCTGGGGGACTCCCAATTACGAGCAGTACTTC.

The rearrangement joins TRBV12-3 or TRBV12-4 to TRBJ1-5; no definite D call. Trimming took off 4 bases at V and 3 bases at J, with 7 bases between the two ends. The CDR3 runs 13 residues. CDR3 DNA: TGTGCCAGCAGTTGGAGCAACAATCAGCCCCAGCATTTT. Translated: CASSWSNNQPQHF.

This clone appeared once. CDR3 coding DNA: TGTGCCAGCAGCATCGGACTAGCGGGCGGGGAGACCCAGTACTTC. Protein product: CASSIGLAGGETQYF. The chain is built from TRBV7-2 and TRBJ2-5; the match to TRBD2 covers 11 bases. V was pared by 5 bases and J by 5 bases, with 7 bases of the junction left unmatched. Per germline, CDR1 SGHTA and CDR2 FQGNSA. The CDR3 runs to 15 residues.

In its sample, this clone was seen a few times. This rearrangement joins TRBV5-5 to TRBJ1-6, with a weak D call TRBD1 (5 bases). Germline V gene sequence: CDR1 SGHKS, CDR2 YYEKEE (reference sequence). The CDR3 has 13 residues. V lost 3 bases and J lost 9, with 10 bases in between. This CDR3 is CASSSYGGSPLHF. In DNA form, the CDR3 reads TGTGCCAGCAGCTCGTACGGGGGTTCACCCCTCCACTTT.

V is TRBV12-5 and J is TRBJ1-1; 9 nucleotides agree with TRBD1. The CDR3 length is 15 residues. With V trimmed by 5 bases and J by 0 bases, 4 bases remained unmatched. CDR1 is LGHNT and CDR2 is FRNRAP in the germline V gene. CDR3 protein: CASGLNRGLNTEAFF. CDR3 DNA: TGTGCTAGTGGTCTAAACAGGGGGCTGAACACTGAAGCTTTCTTT. The whole variable domain, remainder taken from reference TRBV12-5 and TRBJ1-1, is DARVTQTPRHKVTEMGQEVTMRCQPILGHNTVFWYRQTMMQGLELLAYFRNRAPLDDSGMPKDRFSAEMPDATLATLKIQPSEPRDSAVYFCASGLNRGLNTEAFFGQGTRLTVV.

A few counts support this clone. CDR3 sequence: CASSVFRGSQPQHF. The CDR3 nucleotides read TGCGCCAGCAGTGTTTTCCGGGGAAGTCAGCCCCAGCATTTT. The chain joins TRBV10-1 to TRBJ1-5; no definite D call. V was trimmed by 4 bases and J by 6 bases, leaving 13 bases between them. Germline-derived CDR1 and CDR2 are WNHNN and SYGVQD (reference sequence). The CDR3 length is 14 residues.

V is TRBV27 and J is TRBJ2-5, with TRBD2 matching over 7 bases. The CDR3 has 14 amino acids. Per germline, CDR1 MNHEY and CDR2 SMNVEV (reference sequence). V shed 3 bases, J shed 5 bases, and the junction held 6 bases outside the gene matches. The CDR3, as DNA: TGTGCCAGCAGTTTTAGTGGGGGAGGGGAGACCCAGTACTTC. It is translated as CASSFSGGGETQYF.

This clone has only a few counts. The chain carries TRBV27 and TRBJ2-1; 10 nucleotides agree with TRBD2. The CDR3 runs 13 residues. The V and J ends lost 8 bases and 8 bases, in that order; junction bases with no gene match: 6. Germline assignment: CDR1 MNHEY and CDR2 SMNVEV (reference sequence). CDR3 bases: TGTGCCAGCGGCAGCGGGAGGGTCTATGAGCAGTTCTTC. Protein sequence: CASGSGRVYEQFF.

This sequence joins TRBV7-7 and TRBJ2-5; 9 nucleotides match TRBD2. The CDR3 has 15 residues. Germline V CDR1 and CDR2: SSHAT, FNYEAQ (reference sequence). The junction had 6 bases not matched to a gene; V was cut back by 5 bases and J by 2 bases. This CDR3 is CASSPDSGGQETQYF. CDR3 nucleotides: TGTGCCAGCAGCCCCGATAGCGGGGGTCAAGAGACCCAGTACTTC.

V and J are TRBV7-2 and TRBJ2-3; D is undetermined. CDR1 and CDR2 (germline): SGHTA, FQGNSA. The CDR3 consists of 15 residues. V was cut by 0 bases and J by 2 bases, with 9 bases left in between. CDR3 sequence: CASSLANLITDTQYF. CDR3 DNA: TGTGCCAGCAGCTTAGCTAACCTAATCACAGATACGCAGTATTTT. The complete variable domain, with remaining parts taken from reference TRBV7-2 and TRBJ2-3, reads GAGVSQSPSNKVTEKGKDVELRCDPISGHTALYWYRQSLGQGLEFLIYFQGNSAPDKSGLPSDRFSAERTGGSVSTLTIQRTQQEDSAVYLCASSLANLITDTQYFGPGTRLTVL.

The V gene is TRBV5-1, the J gene TRBJ2-3; 11 positions agree with TRBD2. This CDR3 is built from 17 residues. The trim removed 4 bases at V and 5 bases at J, leaving 12 bases unmatched. Per the germline V gene, CDR1 is SGHRS and CDR2 is YFSETQ. CDR3 nucleotides: TGCGCCAGCAGCAGAACTAGCGGGGGTACCGGGCGAGATACGCAGTATTTT. Amino acid sequence: CASSRTSGGTGRDTQYF.

This chain joins TRBV5-1 and TRBJ1-1, with TRBD1 identical over 9 bases. The CDR3 consists of 15 residues. V dropped 0 bases and J dropped 10; count of bases not matched to a gene: 10. Germline V gene lookup returns CDR1 SGHRS and CDR2 YFSETQ. For the CDR3, the DNA is TGCGCCAGCAGCTTGGAAGCACAGGGGGCTGCGGTAGCTTTCTTT. Its protein is CASSLEAQGAAVAFF.